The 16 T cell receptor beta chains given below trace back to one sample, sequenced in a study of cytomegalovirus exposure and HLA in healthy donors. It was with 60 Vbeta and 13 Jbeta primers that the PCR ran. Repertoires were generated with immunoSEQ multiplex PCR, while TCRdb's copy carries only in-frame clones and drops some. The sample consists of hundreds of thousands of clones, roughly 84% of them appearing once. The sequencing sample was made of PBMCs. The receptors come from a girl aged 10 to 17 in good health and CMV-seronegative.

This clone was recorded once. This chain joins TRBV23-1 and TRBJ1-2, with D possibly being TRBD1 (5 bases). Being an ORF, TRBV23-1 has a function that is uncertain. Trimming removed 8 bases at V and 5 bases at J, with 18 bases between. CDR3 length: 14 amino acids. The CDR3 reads CASQILGQNYGYTF. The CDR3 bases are TGCGCCAGCCAAATATTAGGACAAAATTATGGCTACACCTTC.

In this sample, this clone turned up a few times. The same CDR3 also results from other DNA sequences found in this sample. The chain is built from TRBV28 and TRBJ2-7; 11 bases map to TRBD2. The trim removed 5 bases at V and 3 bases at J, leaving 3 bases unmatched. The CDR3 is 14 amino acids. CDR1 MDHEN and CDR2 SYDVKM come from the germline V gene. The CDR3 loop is CASSRLAGSYEQYF. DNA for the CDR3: TGTGCCAGCAGTAGACTAGCGGGAAGCTACGAGCAGTACTTC. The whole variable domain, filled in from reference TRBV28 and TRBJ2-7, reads DVKVTQSSRYLVKRTGEKVFLECVQDMDHENMFWYRQDPGLGLRLIYFSYDVKMKEKGDIPEGYSVSREKKERFSLILESASTNQTSMYLCASSRLAGSYEQYFGPGTRLTVT.

The CDR3 region has the DNA TGTGCCAGCAGCTGGGGACAGGGGGTCAATCAGCCCCAGCATTTT. This sequence encodes CASSWGQGVNQPQHF. The chain joins TRBV5-6 to TRBJ1-5; 11 nucleotides match TRBD1. This CDR3 contains 15 residues. V was pared by 3 bases and J by 3 bases, with 2 bases of the junction left unmatched. Germline lookup yields CDR1 SGHDT and CDR2 YYEEEE.

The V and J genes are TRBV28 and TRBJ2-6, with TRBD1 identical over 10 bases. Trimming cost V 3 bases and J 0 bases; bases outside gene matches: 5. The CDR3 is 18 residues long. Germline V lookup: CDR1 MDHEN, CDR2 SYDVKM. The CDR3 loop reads CASSFGGQGISGANVLTF. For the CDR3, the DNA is TGTGCCAGCAGTTTTGGGGGACAGGGGATCTCTGGGGCCAACGTCCTGACTTTC.

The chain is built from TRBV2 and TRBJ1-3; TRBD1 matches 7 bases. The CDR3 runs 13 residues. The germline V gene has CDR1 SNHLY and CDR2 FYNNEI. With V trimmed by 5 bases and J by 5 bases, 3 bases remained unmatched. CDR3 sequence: CASSRGPRNTIYF. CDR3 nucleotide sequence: TGTGCCAGCAGTAGGGGGCCTAGAAACACCATATATTTT.

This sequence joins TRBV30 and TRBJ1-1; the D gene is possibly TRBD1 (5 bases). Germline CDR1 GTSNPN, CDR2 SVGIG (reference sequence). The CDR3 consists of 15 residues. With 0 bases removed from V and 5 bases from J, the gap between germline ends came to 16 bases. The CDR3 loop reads CAWSVPMMGRTEAFF. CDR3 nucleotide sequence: TGTGCCTGGAGTGTTCCAATGATGGGGCGGACTGAAGCTTTCTTT.

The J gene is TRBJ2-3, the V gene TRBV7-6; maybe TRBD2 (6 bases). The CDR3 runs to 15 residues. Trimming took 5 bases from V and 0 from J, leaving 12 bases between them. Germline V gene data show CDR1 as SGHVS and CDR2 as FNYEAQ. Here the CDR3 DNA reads TGTGCCAGCAGCCCCGCCGGGACTAGCACAGATACGCAGTATTTT. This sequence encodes CASSPAGTSTDTQYF.

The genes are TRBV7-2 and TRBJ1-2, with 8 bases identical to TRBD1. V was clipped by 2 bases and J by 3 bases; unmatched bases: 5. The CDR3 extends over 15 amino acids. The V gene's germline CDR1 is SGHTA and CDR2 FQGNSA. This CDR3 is CASSLTTGEYYGYTF. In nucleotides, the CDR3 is TGTGCCAGCAGCTTAACGACAGGGGAGTACTATGGCTACACCTTC.

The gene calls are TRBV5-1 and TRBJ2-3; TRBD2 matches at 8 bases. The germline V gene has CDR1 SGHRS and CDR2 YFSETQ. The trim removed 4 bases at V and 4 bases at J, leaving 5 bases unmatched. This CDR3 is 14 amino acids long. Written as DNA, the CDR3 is TGCGCCAGCAGCGATAGCGGGATTGCAGATACGCAGTATTTT. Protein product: CASSDSGIADTQYF. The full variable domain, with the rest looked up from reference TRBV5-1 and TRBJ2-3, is KAGVTQTPRYLIKTRGQQVTLSCSPISGHRSVSWYQQTPGQGLQFLFEYFSETQRNKGNFPGRFSGRQFSNSRSEMNVSTLELGDSALYLCASSDSGIADTQYFGPGTRLTVL.

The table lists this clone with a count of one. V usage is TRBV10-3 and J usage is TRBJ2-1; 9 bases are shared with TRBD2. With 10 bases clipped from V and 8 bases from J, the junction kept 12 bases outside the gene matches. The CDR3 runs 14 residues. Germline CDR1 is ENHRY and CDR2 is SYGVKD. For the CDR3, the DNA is TGTGCCACAGAAAGAGCGGGGGGATCGGATGAGCAGTTCTTC. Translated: CATERAGGSDEQFF.

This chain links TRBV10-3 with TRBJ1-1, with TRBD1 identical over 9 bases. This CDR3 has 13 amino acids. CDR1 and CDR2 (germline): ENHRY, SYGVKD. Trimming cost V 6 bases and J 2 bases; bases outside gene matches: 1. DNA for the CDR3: TGTGCCATCAGGGGACAGGGCAACACTGAAGCTTTCTTT. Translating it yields CAIRGQGNTEAFF.

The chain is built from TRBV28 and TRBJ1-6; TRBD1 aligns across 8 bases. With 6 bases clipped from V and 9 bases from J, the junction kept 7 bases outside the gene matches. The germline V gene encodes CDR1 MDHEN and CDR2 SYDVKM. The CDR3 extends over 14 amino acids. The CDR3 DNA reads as TGTGCCAGCAGGGCGACAGGGGTCGGTTCACCCCTCCACTTT. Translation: CASRATGVGSPLHF.

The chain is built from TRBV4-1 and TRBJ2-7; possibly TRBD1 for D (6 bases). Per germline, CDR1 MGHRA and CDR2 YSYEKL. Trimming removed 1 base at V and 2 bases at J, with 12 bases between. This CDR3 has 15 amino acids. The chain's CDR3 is CASSQGQQGPYEQYF. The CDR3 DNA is TGCGCCAGCAGCCAAGGTCAACAGGGACCCTACGAGCAGTACTTC.

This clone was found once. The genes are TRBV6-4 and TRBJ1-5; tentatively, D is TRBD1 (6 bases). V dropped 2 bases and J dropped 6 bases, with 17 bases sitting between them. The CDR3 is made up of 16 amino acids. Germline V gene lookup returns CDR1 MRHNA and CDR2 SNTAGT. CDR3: CASSDETGTQSQPQHF. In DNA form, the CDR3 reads TGTGCCAGCAGTGACGAAACAGGGACGCAGAGTCAGCCCCAGCATTTT.

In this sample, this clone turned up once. CDR3: CASTDRGVDYGYTF. CDR3 DNA: TGTGCCAGCACTGACAGGGGTGTTGACTATGGCTACACCTTC. The chain couples TRBV11-2 to TRBJ1-2; 8 bases map to TRBD1. The germline gives CDR1 SGHAT, CDR2 FQNNGV. V lost 7 bases and J lost 3; bases outside the gene matches: 7. The length of the CDR3 is 14 residues.

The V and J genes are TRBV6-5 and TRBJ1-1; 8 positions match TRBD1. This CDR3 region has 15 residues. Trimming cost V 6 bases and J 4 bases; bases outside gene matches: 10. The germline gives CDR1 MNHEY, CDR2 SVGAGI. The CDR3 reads CASRPDRGPTTEAFF. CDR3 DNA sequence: TGTGCCAGCAGACCCGACAGGGGACCTACCACTGAAGCTTTCTTT.